This note documents a single T cell receptor (beta chain) sequence. The antigen remains undetermined. It was across several immunoSEQ plates that each subset's genomic DNA was evenly split. Repertoires were generated with immunoSEQ multiplex PCR, while TCRdb's copy carries only in-frame clones and drops some. The sample has around 2,000,000 clones, about 95% seen once. This sample was included in a study of shared clonotypes between healthy human individuals. Naive CD8 cells comprised CD45RO-negative, CCR7-positively selected cells, excluding terminally differentiated effector memory CD45RA+ cells. General observations from the study: Sampling was confined to blood; repertoires within tissues likely differ.

Trimming shortened V by 0 bases and J by 7 bases, and 16 bases separated the two germline ends. Germline V gives CDR1 PRHDT, CDR2 FYEKMQ (reference sequence). The CDR3 sequence is 15 residues long. The specimen sequenced was naive CD8+ T cells sorted from blood. The chain recombines TRBV13 with TRBJ2-7; D possibly corresponds to TRBD2 (6 bases). The clonotype was recovered from a man between 18 and 29 years old in good health. In DNA, the CDR3 is TGTGCCAGCAGCTTAGGTGTTGGGTGGGGAGGTGAGCAGTACTTC. Translating gives CASSLGVGWGGEQYF.